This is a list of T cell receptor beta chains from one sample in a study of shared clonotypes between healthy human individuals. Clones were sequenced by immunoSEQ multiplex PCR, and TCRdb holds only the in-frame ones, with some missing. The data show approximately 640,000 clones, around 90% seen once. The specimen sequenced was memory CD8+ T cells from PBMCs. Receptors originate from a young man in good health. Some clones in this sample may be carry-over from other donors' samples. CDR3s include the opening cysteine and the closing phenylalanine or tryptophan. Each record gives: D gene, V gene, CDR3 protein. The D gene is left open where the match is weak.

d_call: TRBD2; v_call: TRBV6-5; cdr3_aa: CASSYRGLAAETQYF
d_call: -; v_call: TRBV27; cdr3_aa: CASSGGGNTEAFF
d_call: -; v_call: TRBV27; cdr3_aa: CASSLGHEQYF
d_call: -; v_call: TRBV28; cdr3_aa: CASSPRGEGDYGYTF
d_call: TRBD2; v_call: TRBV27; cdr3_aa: CASSSYPRLAGGSGELFF
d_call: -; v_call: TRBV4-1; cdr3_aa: CASSQSSRVAGELFF
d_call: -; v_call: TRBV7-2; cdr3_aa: CASRLGPFTSTDTQYF
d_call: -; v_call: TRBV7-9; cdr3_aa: CASSGEEKLFF
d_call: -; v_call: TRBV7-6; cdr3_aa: CASSLFPGQGGTGELFF
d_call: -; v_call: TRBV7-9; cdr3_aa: CASSLVGSPNQPQHF
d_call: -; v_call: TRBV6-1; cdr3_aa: CASSESIELDTQYF
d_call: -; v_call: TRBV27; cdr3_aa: CASSFREGGLGSMQYF
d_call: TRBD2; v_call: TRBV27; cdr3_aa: CASSFRLGGTQYF
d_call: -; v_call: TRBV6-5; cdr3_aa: CASSYERAQPQHF
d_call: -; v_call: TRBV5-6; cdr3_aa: CASSLGGGHLHF
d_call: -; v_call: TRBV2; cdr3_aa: CASSESIAARSYEQYF
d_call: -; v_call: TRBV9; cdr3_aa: CASSVGGTALYEQYF
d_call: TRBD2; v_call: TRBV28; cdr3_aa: CASSQGLAGAQQFF
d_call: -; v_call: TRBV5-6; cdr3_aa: CASSLGRAFYNEQFF
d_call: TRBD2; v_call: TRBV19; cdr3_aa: CASSSRDYYNEQFF
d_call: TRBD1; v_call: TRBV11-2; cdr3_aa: CASSQDREGGGKLFF
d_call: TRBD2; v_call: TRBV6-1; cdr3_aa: CASRRAGARTDTQYF
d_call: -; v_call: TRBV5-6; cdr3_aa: CASSWTGGEAFF
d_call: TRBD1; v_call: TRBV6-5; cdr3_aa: CASRLGQGAGQPQHF
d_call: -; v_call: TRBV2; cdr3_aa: CASSPPPEPLSYEQYF
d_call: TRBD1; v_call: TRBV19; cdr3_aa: CASSPGTDTEAFF
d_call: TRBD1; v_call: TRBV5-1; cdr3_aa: CASSWASDRDHEQYF
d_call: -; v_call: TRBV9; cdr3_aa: CASSPAGSSYNEQFF
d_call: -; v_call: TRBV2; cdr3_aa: CASSRGGRRNTEAFF
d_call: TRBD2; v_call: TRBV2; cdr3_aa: CASRGLAEQQFF
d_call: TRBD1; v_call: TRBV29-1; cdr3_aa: CSVLVVDRAFYEQYF
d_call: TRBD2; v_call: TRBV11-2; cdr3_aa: CASSLETSGRGNEQFF
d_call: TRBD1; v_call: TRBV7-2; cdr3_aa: CASSLRGTGVLDTEAFF
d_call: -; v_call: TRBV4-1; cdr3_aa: CASSQDQRVAAAYNEQFF
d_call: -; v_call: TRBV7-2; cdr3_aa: CASSLFSASYEQYF
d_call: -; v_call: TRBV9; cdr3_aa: CASSVALTGRTDTQYF
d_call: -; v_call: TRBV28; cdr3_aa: CASSLNPVSEKLFF
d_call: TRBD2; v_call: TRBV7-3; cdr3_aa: CASSHPASGGEDTQYF
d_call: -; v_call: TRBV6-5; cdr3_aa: CASSSSMTQPYEQYF
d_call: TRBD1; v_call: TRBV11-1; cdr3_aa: CASSPQGGPEEGYTF
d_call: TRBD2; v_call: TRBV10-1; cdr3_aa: CASSEGTSGSDYNEQFF
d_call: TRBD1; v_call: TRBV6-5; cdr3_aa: CASRPGQAVYEQYF
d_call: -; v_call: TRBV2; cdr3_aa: CATTDRTRYEQYF
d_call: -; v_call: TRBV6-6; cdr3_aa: CASSYSIGGDNEQFF
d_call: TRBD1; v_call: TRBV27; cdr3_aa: CASSLQGAPGEQYF
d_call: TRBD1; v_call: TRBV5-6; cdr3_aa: CASSIRQGWMNTEAFF
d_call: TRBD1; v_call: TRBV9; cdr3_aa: CASSVGGQGPTLGYTF
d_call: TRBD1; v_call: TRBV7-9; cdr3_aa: CASSLLGQGVGEQYF
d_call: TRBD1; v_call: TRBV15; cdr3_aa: CATSSPRPTGGLIRAEAFF
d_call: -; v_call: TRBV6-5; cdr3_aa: CASRDRGPDGYTF
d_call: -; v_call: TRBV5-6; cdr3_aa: CASSFGTANEQFF
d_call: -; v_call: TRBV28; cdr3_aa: CASSLFGTFLGNEQFF
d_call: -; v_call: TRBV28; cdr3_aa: CASSLVESSYNEQFF
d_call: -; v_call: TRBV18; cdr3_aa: CASSPYGQNYEQYF
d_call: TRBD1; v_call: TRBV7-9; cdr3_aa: CASSPGTGDDGNTGELFF
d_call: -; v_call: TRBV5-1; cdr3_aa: CASSLRRLTSTDTQYF
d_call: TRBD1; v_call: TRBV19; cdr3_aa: CASMGQGNQPQHF
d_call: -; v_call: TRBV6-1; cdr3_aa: CASSEVRRISGNTIYF
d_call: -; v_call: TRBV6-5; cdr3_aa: CASSYSWGQPQHF
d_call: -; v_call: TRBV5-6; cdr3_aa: CASSGWTVHIHNEQFF